Sequencing of this T cell receptor (beta chain) was carried out in a study of T cell changes during pregnancy in multiple sclerosis (dated by TCRdb to the late 2010s). With regard to the full study: The study looked at changes in the T cell repertoire across pregnancy in women with multiple sclerosis.

In the germline V gene, CDR1 corresponds to SGDLS and CDR2 to YYNGEE. From the cysteine through the phenylalanine, the CDR3 covers 11 amino acids. Of all the DNA, just the CDR3 is kept, 33 bases in frame from base 1. At the junction V is shortened by 3 bases and J by 6 bases, with 5 bases in between. A word on this clone: What antigen it recognizes has not been identified. No clone much larger than this one lies a single base away; base qualities are absent.

The library was built by means of the immunoSEQ multiplex PCR assay. Held by TCRdb, this immuneACCESS table contains in-frame sequences only and omits some clones. Under half of the omission traces to an unresolved V gene where checked; the cause of the rest is unknown. This sample lists 80,000 or so clones; about 91% were detected once. Clones ranked in the top ten supply roughly 1.4% of the sample. The TCR sequence derives from a female donor with multiple sclerosis, enrolled in a pregnancy study. The chain links TRBV9 with TRBJ2-3, with the D gene not clear enough to name. The sample consisted of peripheral blood, taken before pregnancy. The CDR3: CASSALDTQYF. In nucleotide form, the sequence is TGTGCCAGCAGCGCCTTGGATACGCAGTATTTT.